The clone carrying this T cell receptor (beta chain) has a handful of counts. Its antigen is unknown. This sample is drawn from a study of T cell repertoires in cytomegalovirus infection. Background on the study: TCR beta signatures that were public indicated CMV infection and matching HLA type.

A single record per CDR3 protein comes from TCRdb applying MiXCR to the reads. Of 150,000 to 200,000 distinct CDR3 sequences listed, roughly a fifth are singletons. Per germline, CDR1 DFQATT and CDR2 SNEGSKA (reference sequence). V shed 5 bases and J 4 bases; nucleotides not matched to a gene: 4. The CDR3 length is 13 residues. Notes on the study in general: Across the ex vivo response, the dominant clonotypes were HLA-C-restricted CMV-specific TCR beta clonotypes. Individuals carrying CMV plus the relevant HLA were identified by cumulative frequency of public TCR beta families.

The sample comprised PBMCs. The rearrangement links TRBV20-1 to TRBJ1-1; 10 positions match TRBD1. The TCR sequence derives from a human donor in good health (CMV status not recorded). Some clones in this sample may be carry-over from other donors' samples. CDR3 residues: CSAVTGGGTEAFF. The CDR3 nucleotides read TGCAGTGCTGTGACAGGGGGCGGCACTGAAGCTTTCTTT.